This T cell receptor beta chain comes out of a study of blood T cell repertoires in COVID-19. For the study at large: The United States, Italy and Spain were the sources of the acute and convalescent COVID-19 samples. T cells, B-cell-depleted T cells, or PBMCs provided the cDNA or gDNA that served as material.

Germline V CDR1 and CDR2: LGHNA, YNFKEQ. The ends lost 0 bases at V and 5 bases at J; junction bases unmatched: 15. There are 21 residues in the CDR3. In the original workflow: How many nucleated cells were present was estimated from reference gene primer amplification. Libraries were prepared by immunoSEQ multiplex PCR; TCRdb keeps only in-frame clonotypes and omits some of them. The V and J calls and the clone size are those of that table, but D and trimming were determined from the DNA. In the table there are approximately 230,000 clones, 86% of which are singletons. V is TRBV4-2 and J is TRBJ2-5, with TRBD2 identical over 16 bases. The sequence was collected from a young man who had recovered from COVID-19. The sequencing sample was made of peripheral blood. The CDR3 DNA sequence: TGTGCCAGCAGCCAAGACCCCAGAATCGGGACTAGCGGGGGGGCACGGGAGACCCAGTACTTC. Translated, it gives CASSQDPRIGTSGGARETQYF.